These 24 T cell receptor beta chains were sequenced from one sample in a study of control samples from healthy donors and cancer patients. This table comes from immunoSEQ multiplex PCR, and its TCRdb copy is limited to in-frame clones, with some not included. The data contain around 26,000 clones, approximately 78% of them singletons. Sequencing used PBMCs. Source of these receptors: a man in his sixties with colorectal cancer.

The chain joins TRBV10-2 to TRBJ1-1; TRBD1 aligns across 7 bases. CDR3 size: 14 residues. Germline CDR1 and CDR2: WSHSY and SAAADI. Trimming removed 6 bases from V and 5 bases from J; junction bases left unmatched: 9. CDR3 sequence: CASRGTVAGTEAFF. CDR3 nucleotides: TGCGCCAGCAGGGGGACAGTCGCGGGTACTGAAGCTTTCTTT.

This sequence joins TRBV9 and TRBJ2-1, with D tentatively TRBD1 (5 bases). Germline V lookup: CDR1 SGDLS, CDR2 YYNGEE. V lost 5 bases, J lost 7 bases, and 13 bases lay in between. The CDR3 runs to 13 residues. As DNA, the CDR3 is TGTGCCAGCAGTGCCCAGGGTCGAAATGAGCAGTTCTTC. This gives the protein CASSAQGRNEQFF. The full variable domain, completed using reference TRBV9 and TRBJ2-1, is DSGVTQTPKHLITATGQRVTLRCSPRSGDLSVYWYQQSLDQGLQFLIQYYNGEERAKGNILERFSAQQFPDLHSELNLSSLELGDSALYFCASSAQGRNEQFFGPGTRLTVL.

The chain recombines TRBV10-3 with TRBJ1-1, with 12 bases that match TRBD1. Unmatched junction bases numbered 7, after V lost 5 bases and J lost 6 bases. Germline V gives CDR1 ENHRY, CDR2 SYGVKD. The CDR3 spans 15 residues. The CDR3 sequence: CAISNPGQGAAEAFF. The CDR3 nucleotides read TGTGCCATCAGTAACCCGGGACAGGGGGCCGCTGAAGCTTTCTTT.

The chain uses TRBV7-9 and TRBJ1-3, with D tentatively TRBD1 (6 bases). CDR3 size: 15 residues. V lost 3 bases and J lost 6, with 15 bases in between. Germline V gene lookup returns CDR1 SEHNR and CDR2 FQNEAQ (reference sequence). The CDR3 coding sequence is TGTGCCAGCAGCTTGGAGGGGACAAACACAAACACCATATATTTT. Translated, it gives CASSLEGTNTNTIYF.

The V and J genes are TRBV18 and TRBJ2-3, with TRBD2 matching 10 bases. V was pared by 3 bases and J by 6 bases, with 6 bases of the junction left unmatched. The CDR3 is 15 amino acids. CDR1 is KGHSH, CDR2 LQKENI, per germline. CDR3 DNA: TGTGCCAGCTCACCCATGTCTAGCGGGGGTGATACGCAGTATTTT. This sequence encodes CASSPMSSGGDTQYF.

The J gene is TRBJ2-7, the V gene TRBV11-2; 7 nucleotides match TRBD2. The germline CDR1 and CDR2 sequences are SGHAT and FQNNGV. The CDR3 covers 17 residues. After removal of 5 bases from V and 1 base from J, the junction contained 14 bases not matched to a gene. CDR3 in DNA: TGTGCCAGCAGCCAAGGCCAGGGACTAACGCGATCCTACGAGCAGTACGTC. It translates to CASSQGQGLTRSYEQYV.

The J gene is TRBJ2-3, the V gene TRBV18; TRBD1 matches at 7 bases. Germline-derived CDR1 and CDR2 are KGHSH and LQKENI. V lost 3 bases, J lost 1 base, and 1 base stayed unmatched. CDR3 length equals 14 residues. CDR3 loop: CASSPGQGTDTQYF. CDR3 in DNA: TGTGCCAGCTCACCCGGACAGGGCACAGATACGCAGTATTTT.

This chain joins TRBV12-5 and TRBJ2-1; 9 bases agree with TRBD1. Per the germline V gene, CDR1 is LGHNT and CDR2 is FRNRAP. The V segment lost 7 bases and the J segment 6 bases; nucleotides outside the gene matches: 10. There are 15 residues in the CDR3. CDR3 region: CASALQTGGPNEQFF. As DNA, the CDR3 is TGTGCTAGTGCCCTCCAGACAGGGGGTCCCAATGAGCAGTTCTTC.

The chain employs TRBV24-1 and TRBJ2-1; D is unclear. Germline CDR1 reads KGHDR; CDR2 reads SFDVKD. Trimming pared 4 bases from V and 5 bases from J, leaving 5 bases between. This CDR3 is built from 12 residues. CDR3 residues: CATSEADNEQFF. The CDR3 DNA follows: TGTGCCACCAGTGAAGCAGACAATGAGCAGTTCTTC.

The chain joins TRBV7-9 to TRBJ1-2; the match to TRBD1 covers 7 bases. The CDR3 totals 15 residues. Trimming cost V 5 bases and J 0 bases; bases outside gene matches: 6. In germline, CDR1 is SEHNR, CDR2 FQNEAQ (reference sequence). CDR3 sequence (DNA): TGTGCCAGCAGCAAAGAGGGGGCGACTAACTATGGCTACACCTTC. It codes for CASSKEGATNYGYTF.

This clone was observed a few times. The rearrangement links TRBV29-1 to TRBJ2-4; perhaps TRBD1 as D (5 bases). Trimming took 0 bases from V and 6 from J, leaving 6 bases between them. The CDR3 sequence is 12 residues long. The germline V gene has CDR1 SQVTM and CDR2 ANQGSEA. The CDR3 bases are TGCAGCGTTGAAGATCAGGGAAACATTCAGTACTTC. Amino acid sequence: CSVEDQGNIQYF.

The V gene is TRBV3-1 (or the pseudogene TRBV3-2), the J gene TRBJ1-2; perhaps TRBD1 as D (5 bases). This CDR3 is 16 amino acids long. Germline loops: CDR1 LGHDT, CDR2 YNNKEL (reference sequence). Trimming removed 1 base at V and 11 bases at J, with 23 bases between. The CDR3 DNA reads as TGTGCCAGCAGCCAAGGACAGCGTAGCACCCTCTTTGGGTACACCTTC. Its translation is CASSQGQRSTLFGYTF.

This clone was found once. The genes are TRBV9 and TRBJ2-2; 8 positions agree with TRBD1. Germline V lookup: CDR1 SGDLS, CDR2 YYNGEE. Trimming removed 0 bases from V and 4 bases from J; junction bases left unmatched: 11. CDR3 length equals 18 residues. This chain's CDR3 is CASSVGNPGTGFTGELFF. The CDR3 coding sequence is TGTGCCAGCAGCGTAGGGAATCCCGGGACAGGCTTCACCGGGGAGCTGTTTTTT.

The gene calls are TRBV7-2 and TRBJ1-3; no reliable D call. The CDR3 runs to 15 residues. Per germline, CDR1 SGHTA and CDR2 FQGNSA. Trimming left V 1 base short and J 2 bases short, with 9 bases between. The CDR3 here is CASSLVGGAGNTIYF. DNA for the CDR3: TGTGCCAGCAGCTTAGTGGGTGGTGCTGGAAACACCATATATTTT. The whole variable domain, filled in from reference TRBV7-2 and TRBJ1-3, reads GAGVSQSPSNKVTEKGKDVELRCDPISGHTALYWYRQSLGQGLEFLIYFQGNSAPDKSGLPSDRFSAERTGGSVSTLTIQRTQQEDSAVYLCASSLVGGAGNTIYFGEGSWLTVV.

The V call is TRBV27, the J call TRBJ1-1; possible D gene TRBD1, 5 bases. CDR1 MNHEY and CDR2 SMNVEV come from the germline V gene (reference sequence). The CDR3 is 13 residues long. Trimming removed 8 bases from V and 1 base from J, with 11 bases in between. The CDR3 DNA reads TGTGCCAGCGAATGGGGCCAGAACACTGAAGCTTTCTTT. Amino acids: CASEWGQNTEAFF.

The V and J genes are TRBV5-4 and TRBJ2-2, with TRBD1 matching 7 bases. CDR1 and CDR2 from the germline V gene are SGHNT and YYREEE (reference sequence). The length of the CDR3 is 15 residues. J gave up 4 bases and V 5 bases, and 8 bases lay outside the gene matches. DNA for the CDR3: TGTGCCAGCAGTCCGGGACAGTACCTCACCGGGGAGCTGTTTTTT. Its protein is CASSPGQYLTGELFF.

This rearrangement joins TRBV6-5 to TRBJ1-1, with D tentatively TRBD1 (5 bases). The CDR3 sequence is 14 residues long. Trimming took 5 bases from V and 1 from J, leaving 11 bases between them. The germline gives CDR1 MNHEY, CDR2 SVGAGI. CDR3 residues: CASSPKRGNTEAFF. CDR3 DNA sequence: TGTGCCAGCAGTCCAAAAAGGGGGAACACTGAAGCTTTCTTT.

This chain connects TRBV20-1 to TRBJ1-1; D remains ambiguous. Trimming stripped 3 bases from V and 0 bases from J, with 8 bases between. The CDR3 spans 13 residues. Germline lookup yields CDR1 DFQATT and CDR2 SNEGSKA (reference sequence). The CDR3 DNA is TGCAGTGCTAGTATCAGCATGAACACTGAAGCTTTCTTT. It is translated as CSASISMNTEAFF.

Relative to its sample, this clone is medium-sized. The chain carries TRBV3-1 (or the pseudogene TRBV3-2) and TRBJ2-7; 7 positions agree with TRBD1. Germline V gene lookup returns CDR1 LGHDT and CDR2 YNNKEL (reference sequence). CDR3 size: 12 residues. V shed 6 bases and J 6 bases; nucleotides not matched to a gene: 5. CDR3 loop: CASSLRGREQYF. CDR3 nucleotide sequence: TGTGCCAGCAGTCTGAGGGGGCGCGAGCAGTACTTC.

This chain joins TRBV10-3 and TRBJ2-1, with 7 bases lining up with TRBD2. Germline-derived CDR1 and CDR2 are ENHRY and SYGVKD. V was pared by 4 bases and J by 0 bases, with 0 bases of the junction left unmatched. The CDR3 is made up of 14 amino acids. CDR3: CAISGGGSYNEQFF. CDR3 bases: TGTGCCATCAGTGGGGGGGGCTCCTACAATGAGCAGTTCTTC.

The V call is TRBV29-1, the J call TRBJ2-3, with 7 bases that match TRBD1. The CDR3 is 14 residues long. The germline CDR1 and CDR2 sequences are SQVTM and ANQGSEA. Trimming cost V 6 bases and J 0 bases; bases outside gene matches: 6. The CDR3 here is CSVLRDSSTDTQYF. The CDR3 DNA is TGCAGCGTGCTCCGGGACAGTAGCACAGATACGCAGTATTTT.

V and J are TRBV6-2 or TRBV6-3 and TRBJ2-5; D might be TRBD1 (5 bases). The CDR3 length is 17 residues. V lost 2 bases and J 5 bases, leaving 21 bases between the germline ends. The germline V gene has CDR1 MNHEY and CDR2 SVGEGT. The chain's CDR3 is CASSYDLGGAGRETQYF. In DNA form, the CDR3 reads TGTGCCAGCAGTTACGACCTTGGTGGGGCTGGAAGGGAGACCCAGTACTTC.

This chain joins TRBV7-2 and TRBJ2-3; no clear D gene. Germline V CDR1 and CDR2: SGHTA, FQGNSA. Deletions cut 5 bases from V and 5 bases from J, with 11 bases between. This CDR3 has 13 residues. The CDR3 sequence is CASSVQERDTQYF. In DNA, the CDR3 is TGTGCCAGCAGCGTCCAAGAACGAGATACGCAGTATTTT.

V is TRBV7-9 and J is TRBJ1-5; D gene uncertain. The CDR3 has 12 amino acids. The germline V and J ends were trimmed by 1 base and 5 bases, with 3 bases remaining between them. The germline V gene encodes CDR1 SEHNR and CDR2 FQNEAQ (reference sequence). CDR3 region: CASSLDHQPQHF. CDR3 nucleotide sequence: TGTGCCAGCAGCTTAGATCATCAGCCCCAGCATTTT.